Included here is one T cell receptor beta chain sequence, with context. Its antigen specificity is not known. Qualities for individual bases were not recorded, and no much larger clone is one base off. Library method: the immunoSEQ multiplex PCR assay. TCRdb took this table from immuneACCESS and kept in-frame rearrangements with V and J called. Such tables lack part of the clones; where checked against another copy, unresolved V genes explain under half of the gap, and the rest is unexplained. Present in this sample are tens of thousands of clones, around 97% of which were seen just once. Over 0.2% of the sample is taken by the ten largest. This sample is drawn from a study of technical replicates of blood from several donors (dated by TCRdb to the late 2010s). Sequences LGHNT (CDR1) and FRNRAP (CDR2) are obtained from the germline V gene. V lost 0 bases and J lost 0 bases, and the count of bases not matched to a germline gene is 5. Its CDR3 holds 18 amino acids, cysteine through phenylalanine. Only the CDR3 part of the read is kept: 54 bases, read in frame from the first base.

Recombination linked TRBV12-5 to TRBJ1-6; TRBD1 lines up with 7 middle nucleotides. The sequenced material came from T cells isolated from PBMCs. This clonotype originated in a human donor in good health. The CDR3 sequence is CASGLVLTGSSYNSPLHF. The bases read TGTGCTAGTGGTTTGGTACTGACAGGGAGCTCCTATAATTCACCCCTCCACTTT.